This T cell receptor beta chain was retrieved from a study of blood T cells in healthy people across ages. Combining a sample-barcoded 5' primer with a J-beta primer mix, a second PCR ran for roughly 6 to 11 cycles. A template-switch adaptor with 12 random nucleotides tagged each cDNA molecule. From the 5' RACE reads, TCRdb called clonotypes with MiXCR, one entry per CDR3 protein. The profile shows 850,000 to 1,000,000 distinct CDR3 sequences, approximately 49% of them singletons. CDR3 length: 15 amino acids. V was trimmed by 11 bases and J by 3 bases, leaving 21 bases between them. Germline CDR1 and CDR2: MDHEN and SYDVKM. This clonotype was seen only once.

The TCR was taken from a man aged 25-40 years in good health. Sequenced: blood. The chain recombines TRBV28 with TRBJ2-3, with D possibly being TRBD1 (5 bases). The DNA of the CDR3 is TGTGCCTCCTCGACAGACGCGGTACCAACAGATACGCAGTATTTT. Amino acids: CASSTDAVPTDTQYF.